This is a list of T cell receptor beta chains from one sample in a study of vaccination and CD4 T cells after COVID-19. Antigen specificity for these receptors is unknown. TCRdb processed the PCR reads anew with MiXCR; each CDR3 protein has one entry. The table includes 2,500 to 3,500 distinct CDR3 sequences, 25% to 30% detected once. The sequenced sample was CD4+ T cells from blood, cultured in vitro. The receptor set was obtained from a human donor in good health. The CDR3 runs from the conserved cysteine through the conserved F or W. D genes are given only for firm matches. For some rows the clone size is stated as once, few or many, or as a class when expanded; others skip it.

clone size,V gene,D gene,J gene,CDR3 protein,CDR3 DNA
once,TRBV5-1,NA,TRBJ2-2,CASTTDTTNTGELFF,TGCGCCAGCACCACGGACACAACGAACACCGGGGAGCTGTTTTTT
once,TRBV18,NA,TRBJ2-3,CATHRGGTDTQYF,TGTGCCACCCACCGGGGTGGGACAGATACGCAGTATTTT
large,TRBV15,NA,TRBJ1-2,CATSRGGADYGYTF,TGTGCCACCAGCAGAGGAGGAGCCGACTATGGCTACACCTTC
few,TRBV6-5,TRBD1,TRBJ2-7,CASSYLTGESEQYF,TGTGCCAGCAGTTACTTAACAGGGGAGTCCGAGCAGTACTTC
few,TRBV7-2,NA,TRBJ1-1,CASSSRAESPEAFF,TGTGCCAGCTCGAGCAGGGCGGAATCCCCTGAAGCTTTCTTT
few,TRBV27,NA,TRBJ1-3,CASSQSGRAWGGNTIYF,TGTGCCAGCAGTCAATCTGGACGGGCGTGGGGTGGAAACACCATATATTTT
few,TRBV7-9,NA,TRBJ1-4,CASSPGGTGYEKLFF,TGTGCCAGCAGCCCCGGAGGGACTGGGTATGAAAAACTGTTTTTT
medium-sized,TRBV6-1,TRBD2,TRBJ2-5,CASRTSGQETQYF,TGTGCCAGCAGGACTAGCGGGCAAGAGACCCAGTACTTC
NA,TRBV4-3,NA,TRBJ1-1,CASSQEPMNTEAFF,TGCGCCAGCAGCCAAGAACCCATGAACACTGAAGCTTTCTTT
NA,TRBV28,NA,TRBJ1-3,CASSQGFGGNTIYF,TGTGCCAGCAGCCAGGGATTCGGTGGAAACACCATATATTTT
NA,TRBV6-1,NA,TRBJ2-3,CASKKQGSRGTDTQYF,TGTGCCAGCAAAAAACAGGGAAGTAGGGGCACAGATACGCAGTATTTT
NA,TRBV6-1,TRBD2,TRBJ2-5,CASSPIRAGAQETQYF,TGTGCCAGCAGTCCTATACGAGCGGGAGCTCAAGAGACCCAGTACTTC
few,TRBV7-2,TRBD1,TRBJ2-2,CASSLRTGGNTGELFF,TGTGCCAGCAGCTTACGGACAGGGGGCAACACCGGGGAGCTGTTTTTT
NA,TRBV6-1,NA,TRBJ2-7,CASSPTGGGYEQYF,TGTGCCAGCAGCCCCACGGGCGGAGGGTACGAGCAGTACTTC
few,TRBV6-5,TRBD2,TRBJ2-7,CASSFDGGVSYEQYF,TGTGCCAGCAGTTTTGACGGGGGGGTCTCCTACGAGCAGTACTTC
few,TRBV27,TRBD1,TRBJ1-1,CASRAPGQGARAFF,TGTGCCAGCAGAGCCCCGGGACAGGGGGCGCGGGCTTTCTTT
few,TRBV7-9,NA,TRBJ1-2,CASSFPSYGYTF,TGTGCCAGCAGCTTCCCGTCATACGGCTACACCTTC
NA,TRBV12-3/TRBV12-4,TRBD1,TRBJ1-6,CASSTGQDNSPLHF,TGTGCCAGCAGCACGGGACAGGACAATTCACCCCTCCACTTT
NA,TRBV5-4,TRBD2,TRBJ2-1,CASSQTSGNYNEQFF,TGTGCCAGCAGCCAGACTAGCGGGAACTACAATGAGCAGTTCTTC
few,TRBV7-9,NA,TRBJ1-1,CASSFSQWNTEAFF,TGTGCCAGCAGCTTCAGCCAATGGAACACTGAAGCTTTCTTT
NA,TRBV7-3,NA,TRBJ2-2,CASSPPAGELFF,TGTGCCAGCAGCCCTCCCGCAGGGGAGCTGTTTTTT
few,TRBV19,NA,TRBJ1-1,CASSMGGWTEAFF,TGTGCCAGTAGTATGGGGGGTTGGACTGAAGCTTTCTTT
NA,TRBV2,NA,TRBJ1-1,CASSGSPGSAFF,TGTGCCAGCAGTGGTTCTCCGGGGTCGGCTTTCTTT
NA,TRBV9,TRBD1,TRBJ2-7,CASSGTGDREQYF,TGTGCCAGCAGCGGGACAGGGGACCGCGAGCAGTACTTC
NA,TRBV5-4,TRBD2,TRBJ2-1,CASSLRLAGDEEQFF,TGTGCCAGCAGTTTACGACTAGCGGGAGATGAGGAGCAGTTCTTC
NA,TRBV18,NA,TRBJ2-5,CASSPSAPRETQYF,TGTGCCAGCTCACCATCAGCCCCCAGGGAGACCCAGTACTTC
NA,TRBV7-9,TRBD2,TRBJ2-7,CASSLESAGGPSYEQYF,TGTGCCAGCAGCTTAGAATCCGCGGGAGGACCCTCCTACGAGCAGTACTTC
medium-sized,TRBV6-1,TRBD1,TRBJ1-2,CASSPGTVYGYTF,TGTGCCAGCAGCCCAGGGACAGTATATGGCTACACCTTC
NA,TRBV6-4,NA,TRBJ1-6,CASSVVRRSPLHF,TGTGCCAGCAGTGTGGTCCGCAGGTCACCCCTCCACTTT
NA,TRBV9,NA,TRBJ2-3,CASSSHTDTQYF,TGTGCCAGCAGCTCCCACACAGATACGCAGTATTTT
NA,TRBV5-8,NA,TRBJ1-2,CASSLVGPPAGRNYGYTF,TGTGCCAGCAGCTTGGTGGGGCCTCCCGCGGGAAGAAACTATGGCTACACCTTC
medium-sized,TRBV25-1,NA,TRBJ1-2,CASSESGNGYTF,TGTGCCAGCAGTGAATCGGGTAATGGCTACACCTTC
NA,TRBV11-3,TRBD2,TRBJ2-2,CASSPRAGVNTGELFF,TGTGCCAGCAGCCCCCGAGCGGGGGTGAACACCGGGGAGCTGTTTTTT
NA,TRBV6-1,NA,TRBJ1-3,CASNKADGGNTIYF,TGTGCCAGCAACAAGGCTGATGGTGGAAACACCATATATTTT
NA,TRBV5-1,NA,TRBJ1-1,CASSLLGGDTEAFF,TGCGCCAGCAGCTTGCTTGGGGGGGACACTGAAGCTTTCTTT
NA,TRBV20-1,TRBD1,TRBJ2-3,CSAIPGQGARDTQYF,TGCAGTGCTATACCGGGACAGGGGGCAAGAGATACGCAGTATTTT
medium-sized,TRBV20-1,NA,TRBJ1-5,CSARRWGNQPQHF,TGCAGTGCTAGAAGGTGGGGCAATCAGCCCCAGCATTTT
NA,TRBV6-1,TRBD1,TRBJ1-1,CASRNTGGAFF,TGTGCCAGCAGAAATACAGGGGGGGCTTTCTTT
few,TRBV30,TRBD1,TRBJ1-6,CAWSPFGTGSSPLHF,TGTGCCTGGAGTCCTTTCGGGACAGGGTCTTCACCCCTCCACTTT
NA,TRBV12-3/TRBV12-4,NA,TRBJ2-5,CASNKGQGEGGETQYF,TGTGCCAGCAATAAGGGGCAGGGAGAGGGCGGAGAGACCCAGTACTTC
NA,TRBV7-8,NA,TRBJ1-3,CASSIGSLSGNTIYF,TGTGCCAGCAGCATAGGCAGTCTCTCTGGAAACACCATATATTTT
NA,TRBV19,NA,TRBJ2-3,CASSIRRGGTDTQYF,TGTGCCAGTAGTATACGGAGAGGCGGCACAGATACGCAGTATTTT
NA,TRBV7-3,TRBD2,TRBJ2-2,CASSPLPSGNTGELFF,TGTGCCAGCAGCCCCCTCCCTAGCGGGAATACCGGGGAGCTGTTTTTT
few,TRBV18,NA,TRBJ1-6,CASSPEGLNSPLHF,TGTGCCAGCTCACCAGAGGGGCTTAATTCACCCCTCCACTTT
few,TRBV20-1,NA,TRBJ1-4,CSARLPVREKLFF,TGCAGTGCTAGATTACCAGTTCGTGAAAAACTGTTTTTT
medium-sized,TRBV20-1,NA,TRBJ1-1,CSAGGQMNTEAFF,TGCAGTGCTGGCGGCCAGATGAACACTGAAGCTTTCTTT
medium-sized,TRBV19,NA,TRBJ1-2,CASSIALTSRYGYTF,TGTGCCAGTAGTATCGCACTGACGTCCCGATATGGCTACACCTTC
NA,TRBV21-1,NA,TRBJ2-3,CASSNRDLTDTQYF,TGTGCCAGCAGCAACCGGGACCTCACAGATACGCAGTATTTT
NA,TRBV10-3,TRBD2,TRBJ2-7,CAIRPSGRDDYEQYF,TGTGCCATCAGACCCAGCGGGAGGGACGACTACGAGCAGTACTTC
NA,TRBV20-1,TRBD2,TRBJ2-3,CSAQAGRRTDTQYF,TGCAGTGCTCAAGCGGGACGTCGCACAGATACGCAGTATTTT
NA,TRBV5-1,TRBD1,TRBJ1-2,CASRPSGGYGYTF,TGCGCCAGCAGACCGTCAGGGGGCTATGGCTACACCTTC
NA,TRBV28,TRBD1,TRBJ1-2,CASSTGGAIYGYTF,TGTGCCAGCAGTACAGGGGGCGCGATATATGGCTACACCTTC
few,TRBV2,TRBD2,TRBJ2-5,CASSERSGRAGTQYF,TGTGCCAGCAGTGAAAGGAGCGGGAGGGCAGGGACCCAGTACTTC
NA,TRBV29-1,NA,TRBJ2-3,CSVSTAGRGTDTQYF,TGCAGCGTTTCAACTGCGGGCAGGGGTACAGATACGCAGTATTTT
NA,TRBV7-9,NA,TRBJ2-3,CASTPLRDFYTDTQYF,TGTGCCAGCACCCCCCTCCGGGACTTCTACACAGATACGCAGTATTTT